A single sample is the source of the 19 T cell receptor beta chains below, sequenced in a study of CD8 T cells in ankylosing spondylitis. Each CDR3 protein gets one entry after TCRdb re-called the 5' RACE reads with MiXCR. The sample lists about 360,000 distinct CDR3 sequences; more than 20% were seen once. Sequencing input: blood, either unsorted or a sorted T cell fraction (not recorded which). Receptor source: a male donor with ankylosing spondylitis or in good health (not recorded which).

The chain has TRBV4-1 and TRBJ2-7; D is possibly TRBD1 (6 bases). Germline CDR1 and CDR2: MGHRA and YSYEKL. Between the trimmed V and J ends, which lost 1 base and 3 bases, there was a span of 13 bases. There are 15 residues in the CDR3. The CDR3 coding sequence is TGCGCCAGCAGCCAAGTACCGGGACAATTCTACGAGCAGTACTTC. Translation: CASSQVPGQFYEQYF.

The chain couples TRBV7-9 to TRBJ2-3; the match to TRBD1 covers 10 bases. The trim removed 5 bases at V and 4 bases at J, leaving 9 bases unmatched. Germline V CDR1 and CDR2: SEHNR, FQNEAQ (reference sequence). This CDR3 comprises 16 residues. The DNA for the CDR3 is TGTGCCAGCAGCCCGTGGACAGGGGGTATCGCAGATACGCAGTATTTT. Its translation is CASSPWTGGIADTQYF.

This clonotype was counted between two and nine times. The chain recombines TRBV27 with TRBJ2-7, with D possibly matching TRBD1 (5 bases). Germline CDR1 MNHEY, CDR2 SMNVEV (reference sequence). Trimming cost V 1 base and J 5 bases, with 9 bases left between them. The CDR3 contains 13 residues. The CDR3, as DNA: TGTGCCAGCAGTTTATTGGCAGGGAACGAGCAGTACTTC. Its translation: CASSLLAGNEQYF.

V gene TRBV5-5 combines with J gene TRBJ2-3, with a weak D call TRBD1 (6 bases). V was cut by 4 bases and J by 6 bases, with 21 bases left in between. This CDR3 has 16 residues. Germline V gives CDR1 SGHKS, CDR2 YYEKEE (reference sequence). The CDR3 region is CASSPRWTEPTDTQYF. Written as DNA, the CDR3 is TGTGCCAGCAGCCCAAGGTGGACAGAGCCCACTGATACGCAGTATTTT. The full variable domain, its missing parts supplied by reference TRBV5-5 and TRBJ2-3, is DAGVTQSPTHLIKTRGQQVTLRCSPISGHKSVSWYQQVLGQGPQFIFQYYEKEERGRGNFPDRFSARQFPNYSSELNVNALLLGDSALYLCASSPRWTEPTDTQYFGPGTRLTVL.

The table lists this clonotype with a few counts. This chain links TRBV12-3 or TRBV12-4 with TRBJ2-7, with D unresolved. CDR3 length equals 12 residues. V gave up 8 bases and J gave up 3 bases, with 11 bases separating them. CDR3 region: CASSYGYYEQYF. The CDR3 nucleotides are TGTGCCAGCTCCTACGGGTACTACGAGCAGTACTTC.

V gene TRBV12-3 or TRBV12-4 combines with J gene TRBJ1-2, with TRBD1 matching 9 bases. This CDR3 has 11 residues. The V gene end was trimmed by 8 bases and the J gene end by 8 bases; junction bases not matched to a gene: 3. The CDR3 region is CASGTGMGYTF. CDR3 coding DNA: TGTGCCAGCGGGACAGGGATGGGCTACACCTTC.

The table lists this clonotype with a few counts. The chain links TRBV19 to TRBJ2-3; D unresolved. Trimming took 4 bases from V and 3 from J, leaving 8 bases between them. CDR1 and CDR2 (germline): LNHDA, SQIVND (reference sequence). There are 13 residues in the CDR3. CDR3 in amino acids: CASSTGPTDTQYF. In nucleotides, the CDR3 is TGTGCCAGTAGTACGGGCCCGACAGATACGCAGTATTTT.

V usage is TRBV27 and J usage is TRBJ2-1; D unresolved. V was clipped by 4 bases and J by 8 bases, with 9 bases between them. Germline V lookup: CDR1 MNHEY, CDR2 SMNVEV (reference sequence). The CDR3 totals 12 residues. As DNA, the CDR3 is TGTGCCAGCAGTTCCGGGTTTCATGAGCAGTTCTTC. Translated: CASSSGFHEQFF.

At least ten counts were recorded for this clonotype. The chain couples TRBV4-1 to TRBJ1-1; 9 bases align to TRBD1. The V and J ends lost 4 bases and 0 bases, in that order; junction bases with no gene match: 6. The germline gives CDR1 MGHRA, CDR2 YSYEKL. The CDR3 spans 16 residues. CDR3 amino acids: CASSRGQGYMNTEAFF. CDR3 DNA sequence: TGCGCCAGCAGCCGGGGACAGGGATACATGAACACTGAAGCTTTCTTT.

This clonotype was detected a few times. The genes are TRBV11-2 and TRBJ2-5, with TRBD2 as a possible D gene (6 bases). The CDR3 spans 17 residues. Germline CDR1 and CDR2: SGHAT and FQNNGV. V was cut by 5 bases and J by 5 bases, with 24 bases left in between. This CDR3 reads CASSPHSIAEMRETQYF. As DNA, the CDR3 is TGTGCCAGCAGCCCCCACAGCATAGCGGAAATGAGGGAGACCCAGTACTTC.

This chain joins TRBV30 and TRBJ2-3; tentative D call: TRBD1 (6 bases). CDR3 size: 17 residues. The germline gives CDR1 GTSNPN, CDR2 SVGIG (reference sequence). The V and J ends lost 5 bases and 4 bases respectively, with 25 bases between them. The DNA of the CDR3 is TGTGCCTGGGGTGGGTTCAGGGACACCGCCCCGTCAGATACGCAGTATTTT. This codes for CAWGGFRDTAPSDTQYF.

This clonotype came up a few times. The J gene is TRBJ2-3, the V gene TRBV20-1, with unresolved D. CDR3 length equals 13 residues. The ends were cut back, 1 base at V and 7 bases at J, with 12 bases in the middle. The germline V gene encodes CDR1 DFQATT and CDR2 SNEGSKA (reference sequence). CDR3 loop: CSARVLQQNTQYF. The CDR3, as DNA: TGCAGTGCTAGAGTTCTACAGCAAAATACGCAGTATTTT.

In this sample, this clonotype turned up a few times. J is TRBJ2-7 and V is TRBV20-1, with 10 bases identical to TRBD2. V dropped 5 bases and J dropped 2; count of bases not matched to a gene: 6. The CDR3 contains 14 residues. Germline CDR1 DFQATT, CDR2 SNEGSKA (reference sequence). CDR3 sequence: CSAGTGTSAYEQYF. CDR3 nucleotides: TGCAGTGCTGGAACCGGGACTAGCGCCTACGAGCAGTACTTC.

The CDR3 DNA is TGTGCCAGCAGCGCCATGGGACAAAGAATCTACAATGAGCAGTTCTTC. Translating it yields CASSAMGQRIYNEQFF. The chain has TRBV9 and TRBJ2-1, with D possibly matching TRBD1 (6 bases). The V end was cut by 3 bases, the J end by 3 bases, with 16 bases between. The CDR3 totals 16 residues. Per the germline V gene, CDR1 is SGDLS and CDR2 is YYNGEE.

V gene TRBV2 combines with J gene TRBJ2-2; D may be TRBD1 or TRBD2 (5 bases each). The CDR3 runs 15 residues. Germline assignment: CDR1 SNHLY and CDR2 FYNNEI. V gave up 7 bases and J gave up 2 bases, with 14 bases separating them. The CDR3 sequence: CASIPVGTNTGELFF. As DNA, the CDR3 is TGTGCCAGCATCCCCGTAGGGACCAACACCGGGGAGCTGTTTTTT.

This chain links TRBV7-6 with TRBJ2-3, with 7 bases lining up with TRBD1. V gave up 5 bases and J gave up 4 bases; unmatched junction bases: 6. The CDR3 contains 14 residues. Per the germline V gene, CDR1 is SGHVS and CDR2 is FNYEAQ. CDR3 nucleotides: TGTGCCAGCAGCACGACAGGGTTCGCAGATACGCAGTATTTT. Protein product: CASSTTGFADTQYF.

This clonotype turned up a few times. CDR3 nucleotides: TGTGCCTGGAGTGATGTTGCGGAAGGCTATGGCTACACCTTC. It specifies CAWSDVAEGYGYTF. The chain has TRBV30 and TRBJ1-2; D uncertain. V lost 1 base to trimming and J lost 4 bases, with 13 bases between them. The length of the CDR3 is 14 residues. In germline, CDR1 is GTSNPN, CDR2 SVGIG (reference sequence).

This clonotype turned up a few times. The chain employs TRBV5-6 and TRBJ2-7, with D possibly matching TRBD2 (5 bases). CDR1 is SGHDT and CDR2 is YYEEEE in the germline V gene. V was pared by 4 bases and J by 3 bases, with 23 bases between. The CDR3 covers 17 residues. The CDR3 loop is CASSHGGAFLALYEQYF. The DNA for the CDR3 is TGTGCCAGCAGCCATGGTGGAGCTTTCCTAGCCCTCTACGAGCAGTACTTC.

In the case of this clonotype: A clone one base away is much larger, so this may be a read error. The chain has TRBV7-9 and TRBJ2-3; no clear D. This CDR3 has 11 amino acids. Trimming shortened V by 8 bases and J by 7 bases, and 10 bases separated the two germline ends. Germline CDR1 reads SEHNR; CDR2 reads FQNEAQ (reference sequence). The CDR3 nucleotides read TGTGCCAGCGCCATGGAATATACGCAGTATTTT. Its translation is CASAMEYTQYF.